This T cell receptor (beta chain) derives from a study of beta chain features in type 1 diabetes. Looking at the study overall: All of the samples together had around 110,000,000 sorted cells examined. Findings of the study overall: Researchers report that Type 1 diabetes patients had moderately but significantly shorter TCRB CDR3s across all four CD4+ subsets. A potential PCR bias toward shorter templates would be equal in patient and control samples.

TCRB transcripts that were expressed got sequenced, as all of the isolated RNA had been reverse transcribed. Data came from immunoSEQ multiplex PCR; TCRdb stores just in-frame clones and leaves some out. Here the sample spans about 260,000 clones, about 24% being singletons. One heparinised blood draw averaging approximately 0.11 L was given by each donor. To note about this clone: Its antigen is unknown.

CDR3 length: 16 amino acids. V was clipped by 0 bases and J by 6 bases; unmatched bases: 8. The germline V gene has CDR1 SGHTA and CDR2 FQGTGA. The sequencing sample was made of naive CD4+ T cells from blood. This chain joins TRBV7-3 and TRBJ2-1; TRBD1 agrees at 7 bases. The sequence was collected from a woman aged 25 to 39 with type 1 diabetes. The CDR3 coding sequence is TGTGCCAGCAGCTTAACGAGGGGGCCCCTCTCCAATGAGCAGTTCTTC. Protein product: CASSLTRGPLSNEQFF.